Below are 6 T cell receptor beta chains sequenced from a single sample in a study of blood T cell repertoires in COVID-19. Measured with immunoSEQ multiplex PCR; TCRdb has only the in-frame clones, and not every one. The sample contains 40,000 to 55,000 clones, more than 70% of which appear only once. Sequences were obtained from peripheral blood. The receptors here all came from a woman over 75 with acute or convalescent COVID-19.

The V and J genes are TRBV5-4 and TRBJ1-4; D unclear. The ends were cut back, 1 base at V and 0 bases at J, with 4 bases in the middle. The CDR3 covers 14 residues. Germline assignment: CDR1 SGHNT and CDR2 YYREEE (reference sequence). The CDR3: CASSLTSTNEKLFF. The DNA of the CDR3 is TGTGCCAGCAGCTTGACATCAACTAATGAAAAACTGTTTTTT.

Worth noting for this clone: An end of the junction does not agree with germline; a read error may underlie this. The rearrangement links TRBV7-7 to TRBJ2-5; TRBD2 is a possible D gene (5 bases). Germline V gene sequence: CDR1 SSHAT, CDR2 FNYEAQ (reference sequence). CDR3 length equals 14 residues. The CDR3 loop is CASSPTRTQETQYF. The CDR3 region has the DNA TGTGCTAGCAGCCCCACTAGGACCCAAGAGACCCAGTACTTC. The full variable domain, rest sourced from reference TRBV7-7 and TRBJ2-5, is GAGVSQSPRYKVTKRGQDVTLRCDPISSHATLYWYQQALGQGPEFLTYFNYEAQPDKSGLPSDRFSAERPEGSISTLTIQRTEQRDSAMYRCASSPTRTQETQYFGPGTRLLVL.

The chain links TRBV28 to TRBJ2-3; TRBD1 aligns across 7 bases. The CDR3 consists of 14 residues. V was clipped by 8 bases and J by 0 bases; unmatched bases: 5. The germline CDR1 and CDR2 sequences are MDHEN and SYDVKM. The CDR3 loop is CASRGGVSTDTQYF. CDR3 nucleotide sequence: TGTGCCAGCCGAGGGGGCGTTAGCACAGATACGCAGTATTTT.

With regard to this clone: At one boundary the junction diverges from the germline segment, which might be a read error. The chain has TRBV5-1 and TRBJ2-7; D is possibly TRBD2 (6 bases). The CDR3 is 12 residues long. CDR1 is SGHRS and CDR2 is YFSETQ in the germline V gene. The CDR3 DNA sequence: TGCGCCAGCAGCTTTAGCGGTTACGTGCAGTACTTC. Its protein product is CASSFSGYVQYF.

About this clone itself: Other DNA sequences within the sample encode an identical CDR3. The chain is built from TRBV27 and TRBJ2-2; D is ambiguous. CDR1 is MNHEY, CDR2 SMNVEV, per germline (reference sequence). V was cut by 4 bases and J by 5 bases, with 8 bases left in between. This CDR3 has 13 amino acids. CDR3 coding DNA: TGTGCCAGCAGTTCCAGTTGGACCGGGGAGCTGTTTTTT. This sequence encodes CASSSSWTGELFF.

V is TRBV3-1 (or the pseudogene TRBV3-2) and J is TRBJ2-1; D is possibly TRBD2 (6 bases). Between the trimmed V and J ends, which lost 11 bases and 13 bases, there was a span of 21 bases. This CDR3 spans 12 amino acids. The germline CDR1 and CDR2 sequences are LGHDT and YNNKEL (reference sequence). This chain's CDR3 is CAASSPRDSQFF. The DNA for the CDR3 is TGTGCCGCTTCATCCCCCCGGGACTCACAGTTCTTC.